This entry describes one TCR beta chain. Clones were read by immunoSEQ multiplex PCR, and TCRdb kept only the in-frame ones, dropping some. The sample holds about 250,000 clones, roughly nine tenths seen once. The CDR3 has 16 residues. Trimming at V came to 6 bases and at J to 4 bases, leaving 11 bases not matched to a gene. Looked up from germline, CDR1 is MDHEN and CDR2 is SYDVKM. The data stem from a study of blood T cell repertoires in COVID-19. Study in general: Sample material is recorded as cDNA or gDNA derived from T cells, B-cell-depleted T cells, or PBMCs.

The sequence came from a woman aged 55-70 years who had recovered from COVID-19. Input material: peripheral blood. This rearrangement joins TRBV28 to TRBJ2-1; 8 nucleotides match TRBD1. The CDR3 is CASSRAPGGSYNEQFF. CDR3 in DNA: TGTGCCAGCAGCCGCGCCCCAGGGGGCTCTTACAATGAGCAGTTCTTC.